This paragraph covers one TCR beta chain sequence. This clonotype was observed many times. It lacks a known antigen. Base qualities are missing; no much larger clone stands one base away. These data are taken from a study of T cells in Graves' hyperthyroidism and ophthalmopathy (dated by TCRdb to about 2019). Study-wide context: Peripheral blood was collected at initial diagnosis, before any treatment. TCR Vbeta CDR3 sequencing of 135 peripheral blood samples (roughly 41 ophthalmopathy, 75 hyperthyroidism and roughly 17 progressor patients) is reported in the paper. Thyroid tissue and blood T-cell repertoires from several Graves' hyperthyroidism patients were also compared in the study. To identify TCR V-J signatures that set the groups apart, the researchers used a discovery cohort of 95 to 100 patients, made up of under 45 with Graves' ophthalmopathy and approximately 57 with stable Graves' hyperthyroidism. Following sampling, methimazole starting at 30 mg daily was given to hyperthyroidism patients, and high-dose intravenous methylprednisolone was given to ophthalmopathy patients. The 75 to 100 discovery patients were divided at random into training and test sets in a 7:3 ratio. Prospective prediction of ophthalmopathy was tested in an independent validation cohort of about 19 hyperthyroidism patients and approximately 17 patients who later progressed to ophthalmopathy. General study outcomes and caveats: Ophthalmopathy was separated from stable hyperthyroidism by a 13 V-J signature model, with approximately 85% sensitivity and about 81% specificity obtained in cross-validation and 80%/75% obtained in testing. Sample size was not statistically predetermined, and investigators were not blinded to group allocation. In validation, the model predicted progression to ophthalmopathy with over 60% sensitivity and around 72% specificity, a median of 6.5 months before onset. Most expanded thyroid clonotypes (frequency above 0.001) were also detected in blood, suggesting blood repertoires may reflect thyroid immune responses.

Its CDR3 holds 17 amino acids, cysteine through phenylalanine. Only CDR3 DNA is held: 51 bases, read in frame from base 1. From the germline V gene, CDR1 is SGHTA and CDR2 is FQGNSA. At the junction V is shortened by 4 bases and J by 0 bases, with 16 bases in between. The TCR beta CDR3 regions were amplified from RNA transcripts. For the first round of RT-PCR on the TCR CDR3, the HTBI primer set was used together with the Qiagen OneStep RT-PCR kit. A second multiplex PCR round built the libraries, followed by size selection and purification. Paired-end sequencing of the libraries was performed with 100 bp reads on an Illumina HiSeq2000. Regarding the original processing steps: SOAPnuke was used to process the raw data, removing reads that contained adapters or uncalled bases, had a mean Phred below 15, or lacked an exact match to the constant primer or identifier. High-quality paired reads were merged with COPE v1.2.5, and unique nucleotide sequences were defined as clonotypes. MiTCR v1.1 was used to align the clonotypes against IMGT TRBV, TRBD and TRBJ reference segments. Analysis was restricted to V-J combinations with a frequency above 0.0001, which covered about 99% of repertoires. A TCS score was defined as the ratio of F50 (clonal expansion) to E x V (chaos), with BLOSUM62-based TCRdist applied between CDR3 peptides within each V-J. Welch's t-statistics and random forest reduced around 520 V-J features to about 13, which were used in a naive Bayes classifier (R e1071). TCRdb passed the public sequencing reads through fastp at Q25 and MiXCR, retaining productive beta sequences. Entries that share a CDR3 protein sequence are merged under the most common genes and DNA. None of the V and J calls come from the authors' own analysis; TCRdb made them. The sample table lists about 420,000 distinct CDR3 sequences, roughly 15% of them with a count of one. The ten largest clones capture around 5.3% of the sample.

Stable Graves' hyperthyroidism was defined as the absence of progression to ophthalmopathy over 18 months of follow-up. Hyperthyroidism patients were newly diagnosed, had a disease duration of under 2 months, and were aged 18 to 65 years. Any patient with an uncontrolled infection, another autoimmune disease, pregnancy or lactation was excluded. Diagnoses were based on clinical symptoms, serum thyroxine and TRAb, thyroid ultrasound and orbital computed tomography. PBMCs were separated from about 10 ml of fresh peripheral blood using Ficoll-Paque density gradient centrifugation. Total RNA was extracted using Trizol reagent, and RNA quality was assessed on an Agilent 2100 Bioanalyzer.

The receptor comes from a woman aged 18-35 years with Graves' hyperthyroidism. What was sequenced was blood. Recombination connected TRBV7-2 to TRBJ1-5; the D gene is possibly TRBD1, with 5 bases matching. The CDR3 region: CASSSRSRGTSNQPQHF. The sequence in DNA is TGTGCCAGCAGCTCACGAAGCCGGGGGACTAGCAATCAGCCCCAGCATTTT.